The 9 T cell receptor beta chains below all came from one sample that was sequenced in a study of OX40 agonist ivuxolimab in advanced cancers. TCRdb keeps only in-frame clones here, not all; method: immunoSEQ multiplex PCR. The sample includes about 30,000 clones, 75% to 95% of them seen just once. The material was CD4+ or CD8+ T cells sorted from blood, obtained in a trial of the OX40 agonist ivuxolimab. The receptors were sampled from an adult with an advanced solid tumor such as melanoma, head and neck, liver or kidney cancer.

In DNA, the CDR3 is TGTGCTAGTGGTGGTAACAGGGCTGCAGGCGCTTTCTTT. Translated: CASGGNRAAGAFF. The chain has TRBV12-5 and TRBJ1-1; a possible D gene is TRBD1 (6 bases). Germline CDR1 reads LGHNT; CDR2 reads FRNRAP. With 5 bases removed from V and 11 bases from J, the gap between germline ends came to 18 bases. CDR3 length: 13 residues.

The rearrangement uses TRBV4-3 and TRBJ1-2, with 12 bases identical to TRBD1. The CDR3 extends over 15 amino acids. Looked up from germline, CDR1 is LGHNA and CDR2 is YSLEER. V lost 3 bases, J lost 8 bases, and 7 bases stayed unmatched. This CDR3 reads CASSHRDRGPKGYTF. CDR3 DNA: TGCGCCAGCAGCCACCGGGACAGGGGGCCTAAGGGCTACACCTTC.

The chain recombines TRBV5-1 with TRBJ2-3, with 9 bases matching TRBD2. This CDR3 region has 14 residues. V dropped 4 bases and J dropped 1; count of bases not matched to a gene: 1. Germline loops: CDR1 SGHRS, CDR2 YFSETQ. Written as DNA, the CDR3 is TGCGCCAGCAGCATAGCGGGGGGCACAGATACGCAGTATTTT. It encodes CASSIAGGTDTQYF. The variable domain in full, completed from reference TRBV5-1 and TRBJ2-3, reads KAGVTQTPRYLIKTRGQQVTLSCSPISGHRSVSWYQQTPGQGLQFLFEYFSETQRNKGNFPGRFSGRQFSNSRSEMNVSTLELGDSALYLCASSIAGGTDTQYFGPGTRLTVL.

This chain uses TRBV10-1 with TRBJ2-1; TRBD2 aligns across 8 bases. V dropped 1 base and J dropped 10; count of bases not matched to a gene: 15. The CDR3 is made up of 17 amino acids. Per the germline V gene, CDR1 is WNHNN and CDR2 is SYGVQD (reference sequence). CDR3 sequence reads: CASSELAGGLRGGEQFF. For the CDR3, the DNA is TGCGCCAGCAGTGAGTTGGCGGGAGGCCTCCGGGGGGGGGAGCAGTTCTTC.

This clone was found a few times. CDR3 sequence (DNA): TGTGCCAGCAGCGGACAGGGAGTCACTGAAGCTTTCTTT. Translating it yields CASSGQGVTEAFF. V and J are TRBV13 and TRBJ1-1, with TRBD1 matching over 8 bases. Per germline, CDR1 PRHDT and CDR2 FYEKMQ (reference sequence). The CDR3 loop spans 13 amino acids. With V trimmed by 5 bases and J by 4 bases, 3 bases remained unmatched.

The V and J genes are TRBV7-2 and TRBJ2-7; D uncertain. V gave up 5 bases and J gave up 5 bases, with 19 bases separating them. The CDR3 loop spans 15 amino acids. The germline gives CDR1 SGHTA, CDR2 FQGNSA. This chain's CDR3 is CASSPEAYLGHEQYF. CDR3 nucleotides: TGTGCCAGCAGCCCCGAGGCCTATCTAGGGCACGAGCAGTACTTC.

The rearrangement links TRBV19 to TRBJ2-1; TRBD2 matches 9 bases. Trimming removed 6 bases from V and 2 bases from J; junction bases left unmatched: 8. The CDR3 is 16 residues long. Per germline, CDR1 LNHDA and CDR2 SQIVND (reference sequence). The CDR3 region is CASRRNSGSPYNEQFF. The DNA of the CDR3 is TGTGCCAGTAGAAGGAATAGCGGGAGTCCCTACAATGAGCAGTTCTTC.

The gene calls are TRBV2 and TRBJ2-7, with TRBD2 identical over 14 bases. V lost 6 bases and J lost 2; bases outside the gene matches: 6. CDR1 is SNHLY, CDR2 FYNNEI, per germline. The CDR3 extends over 16 amino acids. CDR3 DNA sequence: TGTGCCAGCAGACCGGGACTAGCGGGGGTTCCCTACGAGCAGTACTTC. It codes for CASRPGLAGVPYEQYF.

V is TRBV19 and J is TRBJ2-1; the match to TRBD2 covers 9 bases. Germline V gene lookup returns CDR1 LNHDA and CDR2 SQIVND (reference sequence). V shed 1 base, J shed 4 bases, and the junction held 2 bases outside the gene matches. The CDR3 runs to 15 residues. The DNA for the CDR3 is TGTGCCAGTAGTATAGGACTAGCGGCTTACAATGAGCAGTTCTTC. Translating gives CASSIGLAAYNEQFF.